These 15 T cell receptor beta chains were all obtained from the same sample, sequenced in a study of untreated major depressive disorder. Study-level results: CD4+ T cells from depressed patients used TRBV05-01 (Vbeta 5.1) more often than controls.

Their specific antigens are unknown. The repertoire was sequenced with immunoSEQ multiplex PCR; TCRdb's copy has only in-frame clones and lacks some. The sample shows 10,000 to 15,000 clones, roughly 91% of them seen only once. Sequenced material: CD4+ T cells from PBMCs. The source is a man aged 30 to 39 with major depressive disorder.

Only one count was recorded for this clone. This chain connects TRBV4-2 to TRBJ2-2, with D uncertain. Trimming took 0 bases from V and 0 from J, leaving 2 bases between them. There are 14 residues in the CDR3. Germline lookup yields CDR1 LGHNA and CDR2 YNFKEQ. The CDR3 loop is CASSQDSNTGELFF. In DNA form, the CDR3 reads TGTGCCAGCAGCCAAGATTCGAACACCGGGGAGCTGTTTTTT.

J is TRBJ2-7 and V is TRBV5-1, with 8 bases fitting TRBD1. Germline trimming cut 5 bases from V and 12 bases from J; bases unmatched to any gene: 7. There are 11 residues in the CDR3. Germline V gene lookup returns CDR1 SGHRS and CDR2 YFSETQ. CDR3 nucleotides: TGCGCCAGCAGATATAACAGGGGGAGGTACTTC. Its protein product is CASRYNRGRYF.

V and J are TRBV2 and TRBJ1-5, with D possibly being TRBD1 (5 bases). The CDR3 is 13 residues long. With 7 bases removed from V and 1 base from J, the gap between germline ends came to 8 bases. Germline V CDR1 and CDR2: SNHLY, FYNNEI. Written as DNA, the CDR3 is TGTGCCAGCAAAAGGGACAGCAATCAGCCCCAGCATTTT. Translated, it gives CASKRDSNQPQHF.

The chain carries TRBV19 and TRBJ2-7; possible D gene TRBD2, 6 bases. CDR1 and CDR2 (germline): LNHDA, SQIVND (reference sequence). This CDR3 has 13 residues. Trimming removed 5 bases from V and 1 base from J, with 9 bases in between. The CDR3 loop reads CASSLSGSYEQYF. CDR3 in DNA: TGTGCCAGTAGTCTTAGCGGATCCTACGAGCAGTACTTC.

This chain links TRBV6-5 with TRBJ2-3; possibly TRBD1 for D (6 bases). The V gene's germline CDR1 is MNHEY and CDR2 SVGAGI. V was trimmed by 7 bases and J by 0 bases, leaving 11 bases between them. The CDR3 extends over 14 amino acids. This chain's CDR3 is CASTQGLSTDTQYF. In DNA, the CDR3 is TGTGCCAGCACCCAGGGGCTTAGCACAGATACGCAGTATTTT.

The rearrangement links TRBV2 to TRBJ2-3; perhaps TRBD1 as D (6 bases). Trimming stripped 7 bases from V and 1 base from J, with 21 bases between. The CDR3 is made up of 17 amino acids. Germline V gene sequence: CDR1 SNHLY, CDR2 FYNNEI. The CDR3 DNA sequence: TGTGCCAGCATTCCGAAGGGGTGGGACATACGCACAGATACGCAGTATTTT. Its translation: CASIPKGWDIRTDTQYF.

The rearrangement joins TRBV18 to TRBJ1-5, with no clear D. Germline V gene data show CDR1 as KGHSH and CDR2 as LQKENI. V was pared by 3 bases and J by 7 bases, with 22 bases between. The CDR3 is 17 residues long. This chain's CDR3 is CASSPTSASHLGQPQHF. The DNA of the CDR3 is TGTGCCAGCTCACCCACATCGGCCTCACACCTAGGGCAGCCCCAGCATTTT.

This clone was seen a handful of times. The gene calls are TRBV2 and TRBJ1-1; no clear D gene. This CDR3 spans 15 amino acids. Trimming left V 4 bases short and J 0 bases short, with 12 bases between. Germline V gene sequence: CDR1 SNHLY, CDR2 FYNNEI. CDR3 region: CASSVAPKVNTEAFF. The CDR3 DNA reads as TGTGCCAGCAGTGTCGCCCCAAAGGTGAACACTGAAGCTTTCTTT. The full variable domain, its missing parts supplied by reference TRBV2 and TRBJ1-1, is EPEVTQTPSHQVTQMGQEVILRCVPISNHLYFYWYRQILGQKVEFLVSFYNNEISEKSEIFDDQFSVERPDGSNFTLKIRSTKLEDSAMYFCASSVAPKVNTEAFFGQGTRLTVV.

CDR3 DNA sequence: TGTGCCAGCAGCGTAGACAGGGCGGAGACCCAGTACTTC. Translation: CASSVDRAETQYF. The chain recombines TRBV9 with TRBJ2-5; the D gene is possibly TRBD1 (6 bases). The germline V and J ends were trimmed by 0 bases and 5 bases, with 8 bases remaining between them. Germline CDR1 is SGDLS and CDR2 is YYNGEE. The CDR3 covers 13 residues. The variable domain in full, completed from reference TRBV9 and TRBJ2-5, reads DSGVTQTPKHLITATGQRVTLRCSPRSGDLSVYWYQQSLDQGLQFLIQYYNGEERAKGNILERFSAQQFPDLHSELNLSSLELGDSALYFCASSVDRAETQYFGPGTRLLVL.

V gene TRBV28 combines with J gene TRBJ2-3, with D perhaps matching TRBD1 or TRBD2 (5 bases each). Trimming shortened V by 4 bases and J by 0 bases, and 14 bases separated the two germline ends. The germline CDR1 and CDR2 sequences are MDHEN and SYDVKM. The CDR3 consists of 16 residues. CDR3 DNA: TGTGCCAGCAGTTCAGGGAGTGACGCTAGCACAGATACGCAGTATTTT. Its protein product is CASSSGSDASTDTQYF.

The chain has TRBV6-1 and TRBJ2-2; TRBD1 agrees at 8 bases. V was clipped by 4 bases and J by 5 bases; unmatched bases: 15. CDR1 is MNHNS, CDR2 SASEGT, per germline. The CDR3 is 18 residues long. CDR3 sequence (DNA): TGTGCCAGCAGTGTACCGGACTTCGGACAGGGCGGTACCGGGGAGCTGTTTTTT. Its translation is CASSVPDFGQGGTGELFF.

This rearrangement joins TRBV11-2 to TRBJ1-6; D is unclear. Germline CDR1 reads SGHAT; CDR2 reads FQNNGV. Trimming removed 2 bases at V and 9 bases at J, with 8 bases between. The CDR3 spans 13 residues. The CDR3 DNA sequence: TGTGCCAGCAGCTTAATAATCGGTTCACCCCTCCACTTT. This sequence encodes CASSLIIGSPLHF. Combining the CDR3 with reference TRBV11-2 and TRBJ1-6 gives the whole variable domain EAGVAQSPRYKIIEKRQSVAFWCNPISGHATLYWYQQILGQGPKLLIQFQNNGVVDDSQLPKDRFSAERLKGVDSTLKIQPAKLEDSAVYLCASSLIIGSPLHFGNGTRLTVT.

The V and J genes are TRBV2 and TRBJ2-5, with D possibly being TRBD1 (6 bases). The CDR3 has 14 residues. The V and J ends lost 6 bases and 2 bases respectively, with 13 bases between them. CDR1 and CDR2 (germline): SNHLY, FYNNEI. The CDR3 DNA sequence: TGTGCCAGCAGGAAGGACAGCGTACAAGAGACCCAGTACTTC. As protein: CASRKDSVQETQYF.

The V and J genes are TRBV6-5 and TRBJ2-3; D might be TRBD1 or TRBD2, each matching 6 bases. The length of the CDR3 is 13 residues. The V end lost 4 bases, the J end lost 8 bases, and 13 bases lay between the germline ends. Germline CDR1 reads MNHEY; CDR2 reads SVGAGI. CDR3 nucleotides: TGTGCCAGCAGTTCCATTCCGGGGGCTACGCAGTATTTT. Translated, it gives CASSSIPGATQYF.

V is TRBV6-5 and J is TRBJ1-2; D gene ambiguous. Germline V gene data show CDR1 as MNHEY and CDR2 as SVGAGI. This CDR3 is 14 amino acids long. Trimming took 6 bases from V and 0 from J, leaving 11 bases between them. CDR3 coding DNA: TGTGCCAGCAGCCCCCTACGGTCTAACTATGGCTACACCTTC. Amino acids: CASSPLRSNYGYTF.